Following are 8 T cell receptor beta chains from one sample sequenced in a study of CD8+CD57+ T cells in acquired aplastic anemia. CDR3 and TCR beta VDJ profiling relied on genomic DNA as the template. One entry per CDR3 protein results from TCRdb running MiXCR on the reads. The sample lists 350,000 to 450,000 distinct CDR3 sequences, 55% to 70% occurring once. Sequencing was performed on sorted CD4+, CD8+, or CD8+CD57+ T cells (not recorded which) from PBMCs. Source of these receptors: a human donor in good health, serving as a control.

As concerns this clonotype: The junction departs from the called germline gene at one end, perhaps through a read error. The rearrangement uses TRBV5-1 and TRBJ2-3, with D tentatively TRBD1 (6 bases). The CDR3 consists of 15 residues. Germline values: CDR1 SGHRS, CDR2 YFSETQ. The CDR3, as DNA: TGTGCCAGCAGCCTAACTTTGCCAGGGGCAGATACGCAGTATTTT. Amino acids: CASSLTLPGADTQYF.

This clonotype was counted ten times or more. The chain combines TRBV4-3 with TRBJ1-2; 12 bases line up with TRBD1. Trimming at V came to 4 bases and at J to 7 bases, leaving 4 bases not matched to a gene. Germline CDR1 LGHNA, CDR2 YSLEER. The CDR3 has 14 residues. The CDR3 DNA reads as TGCGCCAGCAGCCCGGGACAGGGGGCCGTTGGCTACACCTTC. The encoded protein is CASSPGQGAVGYTF.

The V gene is TRBV9, the J gene TRBJ2-3, with D unresolved. CDR1 is SGDLS and CDR2 is YYNGEE in the germline V gene. V gave up 1 base and J gave up 2 bases, with 11 bases separating them. The CDR3 length is 15 residues. CDR3 sequence reads: CASSVWYSHTDTQYF. The CDR3 bases are TGTGCCAGCAGCGTATGGTACAGCCACACAGATACGCAGTATTTT.

V is TRBV2 and J is TRBJ2-5, with 7 bases aligning to TRBD2. The CDR3 runs 17 residues. Germline V gene sequence: CDR1 SNHLY, CDR2 FYNNEI. Losses at the gene ends were 11 bases for V and 14 bases for J; bases not matched to a gene: 32. The CDR3 region is CAGETAGNILTYTIGYF. The CDR3 region has the DNA TGTGCCGGCGAGACAGCGGGGAATATTCTCACCTACACCATCGGTTACTTC.

The chain recombines TRBV6-5 with TRBJ1-6; the D is unclear. V lost 2 bases, J lost 6 bases, and 5 bases lay in between. Per the germline V gene, CDR1 is MNHEY and CDR2 is SVGAGI. CDR3 length: 13 residues. The CDR3 loop is CASSYAPNSPLHF. The CDR3 coding sequence is TGTGCCAGCAGTTACGCCCCTAATTCACCCCTCCACTTT.

Details on this clonotype: The CDR3 carries no conserved terminal phenylalanine or tryptophan, so it likely arises from a read error. The V call is TRBV20-1, the J call TRBJ2-7; 7 bases match TRBD2. The CDR3 is 16 residues long. J was trimmed by 8 bases and V by 6 bases; bases with no gene match: 22. The V gene's germline CDR1 is DFQATT and CDR2 SNEGSKA (reference sequence). This CDR3 reads CSAGERSGGANWKQYL. For the CDR3, the DNA is TGCAGTGCAGGAGAAAGGTCGGGGGGAGCGAATTGGAAGCAGTACCTC.

The gene calls are TRBV5-4 and TRBJ1-2; D call uncertain. The germline CDR1 and CDR2 sequences are SGHNT and YYREEE (reference sequence). The ends were cut back, 2 bases at V and 0 bases at J, with 23 bases in the middle. The length of the CDR3 is 19 residues. The CDR3 DNA reads as TGTGCCAGCAGCTTCAGGTTCAGGTCAGGACGGCCAGCTAACTATGGCTACACCTTC. Protein sequence: CASSFRFRSGRPANYGYTF. Filled out from reference TRBV5-4 and TRBJ1-2, the complete variable domain reads ETGVTQSPTHLIKTRGQQVTLRCSSQSGHNTVSWYQQALGQGPQFIFQYYREEENGRGNFPPRFSGLQFPNYSSELNVNALELDDSALYLCASSFRFRSGRPANYGYTFGSGTRLTVV.

This clonotype was seen just once. The CDR3 ends on some other residue instead of the conserved phenylalanine or tryptophan, so this is likely a read error. It is unclear where the CDR3 begins or ends on the DNA, so no DNA is shown, and the CDR3 is as TCRdb lists it. The V call is TRBV19, the J call TRBJ1-4. The CDR3 adds up to 15 amino acids, both ends counted. Germline V gene lookup returns CDR1 LNHDA and CDR2 SQIVND (reference sequence). The CDR3 sequence is CASSPREQRNENMLY.